The 10 T cell receptor beta chains listed next were all sequenced from one sample in a study of blood T cell repertoires in COVID-19. Only in-frame clones appear in the TCRdb table, and some are missing; sequencing was by immunoSEQ multiplex PCR. The sample contains fewer than 250,000 clones, 85% of which appear only once. The specimen sequenced was peripheral blood. These receptor sequences come from a woman aged 55-69 years with active or convalescent COVID-19.

The chain recombines TRBV19 with TRBJ2-4, with D perhaps matching TRBD1 (6 bases). Germline-derived CDR1 and CDR2 are LNHDA and SQIVND (reference sequence). This CDR3 has 19 amino acids. Trimming removed 0 bases from V and 0 bases from J, with 18 bases in between. CDR3 DNA sequence: TGTGCCAGTAGTATAGATCGGACGGGGCAGGGGACAGCCAAAAACATTCAGTACTTC. Translation gives CASSIDRTGQGTAKNIQYF.

The chain combines TRBV2 with TRBJ2-7, with TRBD1 identical over 7 bases. The CDR3 is 15 amino acids. After removal of 5 bases from V and 1 base from J, the junction contained 8 bases not matched to a gene. Germline V CDR1 and CDR2: SNHLY, FYNNEI. The DNA of the CDR3 is TGTGCCAGCAGTTCCCAGGGGGTTGGGTCCTACGAGCAGTACGTC. Its protein product is CASSSQGVGSYEQYV.

The J gene is TRBJ1-5, the V gene TRBV6-5; 7 bases are shared with TRBD1. V trimming: 5 bases; J trimming: 7 bases; junction bases outside the gene matches: 5. This CDR3 region has 13 residues. CDR1 MNHEY and CDR2 SVGAGI come from the germline V gene. The CDR3 sequence is CASSSDRAQPQHF. The CDR3 DNA is TGTGCCAGCAGTAGTGACAGGGCCCAGCCCCAGCATTTT.

This chain joins TRBV3-1 (or the pseudogene TRBV3-2) and TRBJ2-7; weak D call: TRBD1 (5 bases). Trimming shortened V by 1 base and J by 6 bases, and 10 bases separated the two germline ends. The CDR3 contains 13 residues. CDR1 is LGHDT, CDR2 YNNKEL, per germline (reference sequence). For the CDR3, the DNA is TGTGCCAGCAGCCAAGTTCAAGGGGCCGAGCAGTACGTC. Translation: CASSQVQGAEQYV.

This clone turned up a few times. The J gene is TRBJ1-6, the V gene TRBV2; D not certain. The V gene lost 6 bases and the J gene lost 3 bases, with 12 bases spanning the gap. Germline CDR1 reads SNHLY; CDR2 reads FYNNEI. This CDR3 contains 15 residues. CDR3 loop: CASSERRSYNSPLHF. The CDR3 DNA follows: TGTGCCAGCAGCGAGCGACGCAGCTATAATTCACCCCTCCACTTT.

This chain uses TRBV27 with TRBJ1-4; 9 bases align to TRBD1. The germline V gene has CDR1 MNHEY and CDR2 SMNVEV (reference sequence). V lost 1 base to trimming and J lost 5 bases; unmatched junction nucleotides: 2. CDR3 length equals 15 residues. The CDR3 reads CASSLLGTGNEKLFF. For the CDR3, the DNA is TGTGCCAGCAGTTTATTAGGGACAGGGAATGAAAAACTGTTTTTT.

The CDR3 bases are TGTGCCAGCAGTATGGACAGACATAATTCACCCCTCCACTTT. This translates into CASSMDRHNSPLHF. The J gene is TRBJ1-6, the V gene TRBV6-5; maybe TRBD1 (6 bases). Germline loops: CDR1 MNHEY, CDR2 SVGAGI. This CDR3 has 14 amino acids. V shed 5 bases and J shed 5 bases, with 10 bases lying between them.

The chain is built from TRBV18 and TRBJ1-1, with a weak D call TRBD1 (5 bases). The V end lost 1 base, the J end lost 4 bases, and 10 bases lay between the germline ends. Germline V gene sequence: CDR1 KGHSH, CDR2 LQKENI. This CDR3 comprises 14 residues. CDR3 in amino acids: CASSPLGHLTEAFF. In nucleotides, the CDR3 is TGTGCCAGCTCACCACTAGGACACCTCACTGAAGCTTTCTTT.

This chain links TRBV2 with TRBJ1-1; D perhaps matches TRBD1 (5 bases). Trimming shortened V by 3 bases and J by 5 bases, and 10 bases separated the two germline ends. The CDR3 is made up of 13 amino acids. Germline lookup yields CDR1 SNHLY and CDR2 FYNNEI. This chain's CDR3 is CASSEVGRTEAFF. The DNA of the CDR3 is TGTGCCAGCAGTGAGGTGGGGCGGACTGAAGCTTTCTTT. Full variable domain (missing parts from reference TRBV2 and TRBJ1-1): EPEVTQTPSHQVTQMGQEVILRCVPISNHLYFYWYRQILGQKVEFLVSFYNNEISEKSEIFDDQFSVERPDGSNFTLKIRSTKLEDSAMYFCASSEVGRTEAFFGQGTRLTVV.

This CDR3 reads CASSLRGAAGHYEQYF. Written as DNA, the CDR3 is TGTGCCAGCAGCCTGAGGGGCGCAGCGGGACACTACGAGCAGTACTTC. The chain has TRBV11-2 and TRBJ2-7, with D tentatively TRBD2 (7 bases). CDR3 size: 16 residues. Germline loops: CDR1 SGHAT, CDR2 FQNNGV. Trimming took off 5 bases at V and 3 bases at J, with 20 bases between the two ends.